These T cell receptor beta chains were read from a single sample in a study of blood T cell repertoires in COVID-19. Some clones are missing from TCRdb's copy, which holds only in-frame ones; the method was immunoSEQ multiplex PCR. The profile shows 200,000 to 250,000 clones, 87% of them singletons. Sequencing was carried out using peripheral blood. These receptors all come from a woman under 30 who had recovered from COVID-19. CDR3s include the opening cysteine and the closing phenylalanine or tryptophan. D genes are given only for firm matches. Size tells how often a clone was seen (once, few, many) or the class of an expanded clone, and some rows leave it out.

TRBJ1-2,TRBV19,-,-,CASSHQGTPVYGYTF,TGTGCCAGTAGTCACCAAGGGACACCAGTCTATGGCTACACCTTC
TRBJ1-1,TRBV5-6,-,TRBD1,CASSLGTGITEAFF,TGTGCCAGCAGCTTGGGGACAGGGATCACTGAAGCTTTCTTT
TRBJ2-5,TRBV24-1,-,TRBD1,CATSDRTGPVETQYF,TGTGCCACCAGTGACAGGACAGGGCCGGTGGAGACCCAGTACTTC
TRBJ1-2,TRBV12-3/TRBV12-4,-,-,CASSLGGIYGYTF,TGTGCCAGCAGTTTGGGGGGGATCTATGGCTACACCTTC
TRBJ2-7,TRBV10-3,-,TRBD2,CATHPREGATEQYF,TGTGCCACCCACCCGCGGGAGGGAGCTACGGAGCAGTACTTC
TRBJ2-4,TRBV6-2/TRBV6-3,once,TRBD2,CASSPLTSGRWVQYF,TGTGCCAGCAGCCCGCTTACTAGCGGGAGATGGGTTCAGTACTTC
TRBJ1-1,TRBV7-3,few,-,CASSLKAGMNTEAFF,TGTGCCAGCAGCTTAAAGGCAGGGATGAACACTGAAGCTTTCTTT
TRBJ1-1,TRBV10-3,-,-,CAISDRSGGHRAGTEAFF,TGTGCCATCAGTGACCGCTCGGGGGGACACAGGGCTGGGACTGAAGCTTTCTTT
TRBJ1-1,TRBV10-3,-,-,CAISDRTAQSEAFF,TGTGCCATCAGTGATAGGACAGCACAAAGTGAAGCTTTCTTT
TRBJ1-2,TRBV9,-,-,CASSDRDGYTF,TGTGCCAGCAGCGACAGGGACGGCTACACCTTC
TRBJ2-7,TRBV9,-,TRBD1,CASSPQGQVLSEQYF,TGTGCCAGCAGCCCCCAGGGACAGGTGCTTAGCGAGCAGTACTTC
TRBJ1-2,TRBV15,-,-,CATSRDRAFYGYTF,TGTGCCACCAGCAGAGATCGAGCTTTCTATGGCTACACCTTC
TRBJ2-1,TRBV5-4,-,TRBD2,CASSLEGSGRDNEQFF,TGTGCCAGCAGCTTGGAAGGTAGCGGGAGGGACAATGAGCAGTTCTTC
TRBJ2-7,TRBV2,-,TRBD2,CASSEEREIGEQYF,TGTGCCAGCAGTGAGGAGCGGGAGATTGGCGAGCAGTACTTC
TRBJ2-3,TRBV9,-,TRBD1,CASSVGLGQGADTQYF,TGTGCCAGCAGCGTAGGGCTGGGACAGGGAGCAGATACGCAGTATTTT
TRBJ1-1,TRBV7-2,-,TRBD1,CASSNIQGSHEAFF,TGTGCCAGCAGCAACATACAGGGGAGTCATGAAGCTTTCTTT
TRBJ1-4,TRBV25-1,-,TRBD1,CASSDIPPGGLNEKLFF,TGTGCCAGCAGTGATATTCCTCCAGGGGGATTGAATGAAAAACTGTTTTTT
TRBJ1-2,TRBV2,-,TRBD1,CASHSRTGTGTNYGYTF,TGTGCCAGCCATTCGAGAACCGGGACAGGGACCAACTATGGCTACACCTTC
TRBJ2-3,TRBV11-3,-,-,CASKAQGGPTDTQYF,TGTGCCAGCAAGGCCCAAGGGGGACCCACAGATACGCAGTATTTT
TRBJ2-7,TRBV6-2/TRBV6-3,-,TRBD2,CASSYLAGAYEQYF,TGTGCCAGCAGTTACCTAGCGGGAGCCTACGAGCAGTACTTC
TRBJ2-7,TRBV9,-,-,CASSAGQSYEQYF,TGTGCCAGCAGCGCCGGACAGAGCTACGAGCAGTACTTC
TRBJ1-2,TRBV6-6,-,-,CASTPPGSNYGYTF,TGTGCCAGCACTCCTCCGGGATCTAACTATGGCTACACCTTC
TRBJ2-2,TRBV7-6,-,-,CASSLGAAGAGELFF,TGTGCCAGCAGCTTAGGAGCGGCAGGTGCCGGGGAGCTGTTTTTT
TRBJ2-7,TRBV7-2,-,TRBD1,CASSIRDSSYEQYF,TGTGCCAGCAGCATAAGGGACAGTTCCTACGAGCAGTACTTC
TRBJ2-1,TRBV19,-,TRBD2,CASSPGLASNEQFF,TGTGCCAGTAGTCCGGGACTAGCCTCCAATGAGCAGTTCTTC
TRBJ2-6,TRBV3-1/TRBV3-2,once,-,CASSQHWDIGSGANVLTF,TGTGCCAGCAGCCAACATTGGGACATCGGCTCTGGGGCCAACGTCCTGACTTTC
TRBJ2-3,TRBV4-2,-,TRBD2,CASSRGGSGRKTTDTQYF,TGTGCCAGCAGCCGAGGGGGAAGCGGGAGAAAAACGACAGATACGCAGTATTTT
TRBJ2-1,TRBV7-9,-,-,CASSSSSYNEQFF,TGTGCCAGCAGCTCTTCCTCCTACAATGAGCAGTTCTTC
TRBJ2-1,TRBV4-3,-,-,CASSQDFPYNEQFF,TGCGCCAGCAGCCAAGATTTTCCTTACAATGAGCAGTTCTTC
TRBJ2-1,TRBV24-1,-,-,CATSESAAGQKSSYNEQFF,TGTGCCACCAGTGAATCGGCAGCGGGTCAGAAAAGCTCCTACAATGAGCAGTTCTTC
TRBJ2-5,TRBV5-1,-,-,CASSLVRETQYF,TGCGCCAGCAGCTTGGTGCGGGAGACCCAGTACTTC
TRBJ2-1,TRBV9,-,TRBD2,CASSPRRGGAGDGNEQFF,TGTGCCAGCAGCCCCCGAAGGGGGGGAGCGGGAGACGGTAATGAGCAGTTCTTC
TRBJ2-3,TRBV9,-,TRBD2,CASSAFGTSGYQPSTDTQYF,TGTGCCAGCAGCGCTTTCGGGACTAGCGGTTACCAACCTAGCACAGATACGCAGTATTTT
TRBJ1-4,TRBV5-6,-,-,CASSSIATNEKLFF,TGTGCCAGCAGCTCAATTGCAACTAATGAAAAACTGTTTTTT
TRBJ2-7,TRBV5-4,-,-,CASGGRPGARRHEQYF,TGTGCCAGCGGGGGACGTCCGGGAGCGAGGCGGCACGAGCAGTACTTC
TRBJ2-7,TRBV6-1,-,-,CASSDTGYEQYF,TGTGCCAGCAGTGACACAGGGTACGAGCAGTACTTC
TRBJ2-2,TRBV10-2,-,TRBD1,CASSAGTGARRELFF,TGCGCCAGCAGTGCAGGGACAGGGGCGCGCCGGGAGCTGTTTTTT
TRBJ2-2,TRBV7-2,-,-,CASSLQGGSNTGELFF,TGTGCCAGCAGCTTACAAGGCGGGTCGAACACCGGGGAGCTGTTTTTT
TRBJ2-5,TRBV27,-,TRBD2,CASSLISGRGETQYF,TGTGCCAGCAGTTTAATTAGCGGGAGGGGAGAGACCCAGTACTTC
TRBJ1-3,TRBV6-5,once,TRBD1,CASSYAQGSGNTIYF,TGTGCCAGCAGTTACGCACAGGGGTCTGGAAACACCATATATTTT
TRBJ1-4,TRBV19,-,-,CASSIQGTNEKLFF,TGTGCCAGTAGTATACAGGGTACTAATGAAAAACTGTTTTTT
TRBJ2-1,TRBV6-4,-,TRBD2,CASSDGLAGNEQFF,TGTGCCAGCAGTGACGGACTAGCGGGCAATGAGCAGTTCTTC
TRBJ2-7,TRBV7-9,many,TRBD2,CASSLGISGSHEQYF,TGTGCCAGCAGCTTAGGGATAAGCGGGAGCCACGAGCAGTACTTC
TRBJ1-1,TRBV7-2,-,-,CASSPRTANTEAFF,TGTGCCAGCAGCCCCAGGACAGCCAACACTGAAGCTTTCTTT
TRBJ2-1,TRBV7-2,-,TRBD2,CASYDSGSSEQFF,TGTGCCAGTTATGATAGCGGGAGTAGCGAGCAGTTCTTC
TRBJ1-2,TRBV2,once,TRBD1,CASSEAGQLNYGYTF,TGTGCCAGCAGTGAAGCGGGACAGTTAAACTATGGCTACACCTTC
TRBJ2-7,TRBV7-2,-,-,CASSSSAYIYEQYF,TGTGCCAGCAGCTCTAGCGCTTACATCTACGAGCAGTACTTC
TRBJ2-1,TRBV3-1/TRBV3-2,-,-,CASSLTSGISWTRSSYNEQFF,TGTGCCAGCAGCCTCACGTCCGGGATTAGTTGGACTCGAAGCTCCTACAATGAGCAGTTCTTC
TRBJ2-2,TRBV7-3,-,-,CASSHRGGSANTGELFF,TGTGCCAGCAGCCACAGGGGGGGAAGCGCGAACACCGGGGAGCTGTTTTTT
TRBJ2-1,TRBV7-3,-,-,CASSLDWAGEQFF,TGTGCCAGCAGCTTAGACTGGGCGGGGGAGCAGTTCTTC
TRBJ2-2,TRBV7-9,-,-,CASSLDTNTGELFF,TGTGCCAGCAGCTTGGACACCAACACCGGGGAGCTGTTTTTT
TRBJ1-6,TRBV5-4,-,-,CASSLEGYNSPLHF,TGTGCCAGCAGCTTGGAGGGGTATAATTCACCCCTCCACTTT